This T cell receptor beta chain was sequenced during a study of OX40 agonist ivuxolimab in advanced cancers. Overall study results and limits: CD4+ and CD8+ blood T cells expanded clonally by week 6 at 0.1 to 3.0 mg/kg. Among the nonresponders, some also had low normalized T-cell clonal expansion.

Using immunoSEQ multiplex PCR, the repertoire was profiled, and TCRdb retains in-frame clones only, with some absent. Among some 45,000 clones listed, about 86% were seen once. As concerns this clone: Its antigen is unknown.

Germline CDR1 SGHVS, CDR2 FQNEAQ. This CDR3 is 14 amino acids long. Trimming removed 5 bases at V and 7 bases at J, with 12 bases between. This sample comprised CD4+ or CD8+ T cells sorted from blood, obtained in a trial of the OX40 agonist ivuxolimab. The chain joins TRBV7-8 to TRBJ1-6, with TRBD1 as a possible D gene (5 bases). The sequence was obtained from an adult with an advanced solid tumor such as melanoma, head and neck, liver or kidney cancer. In DNA, the CDR3 is TGTGCCAGCAGCCCGGGGGTCTTGAATTCACCCCTCCACTTT. Its protein is CASSPGVLNSPLHF.